This TCR beta chain stems from a study of T cells after yellow fever vaccination. This clonotype turned up a few times. Its antigen is not known. Germline V CDR1 and CDR2: SGHVS, FQNEAQ. The CDR3 length is 17 residues. V gave up 3 bases and J gave up 2 bases, with 17 bases separating them. Study-wide results and limits: The presence of abundant clonotypes contaminating from the bulk population was possible in FACS-sorted repertoires.

The authors made TCR cDNA by 5'RACE template switching, adding a universal primer site and UMIs. MiXCR was run by TCRdb on the 5' RACE reads, yielding one entry per CDR3 protein. The table includes around 200,000 distinct CDR3 sequences, approximately 10% detected once. The sequence was obtained from a man in his late teens or twenties who received the YFV17D yellow fever vaccine. Sequencing was performed on CD8+ T cells sorted from PBMCs, taken 15 days after the yellow fever booster vaccination. The V gene is TRBV7-8, the J gene TRBJ2-1, with D possibly matching TRBD2 (5 bases). The CDR3 reads CASSFRVGLGTYNEQFF. CDR3 bases: TGTGCCAGCAGCTTCCGAGTCGGACTGGGGACCTACAATGAGCAGTTCTTC.